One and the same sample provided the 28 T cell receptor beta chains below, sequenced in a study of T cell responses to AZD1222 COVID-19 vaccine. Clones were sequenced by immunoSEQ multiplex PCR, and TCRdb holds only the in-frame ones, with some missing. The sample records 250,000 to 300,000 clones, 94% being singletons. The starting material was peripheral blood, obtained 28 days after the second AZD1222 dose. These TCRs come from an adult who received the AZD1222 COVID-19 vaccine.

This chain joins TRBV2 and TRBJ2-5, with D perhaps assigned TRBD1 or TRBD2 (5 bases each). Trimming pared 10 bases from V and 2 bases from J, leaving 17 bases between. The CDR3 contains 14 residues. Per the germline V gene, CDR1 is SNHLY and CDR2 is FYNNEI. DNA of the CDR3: TGTGCCATCTCGGTGGGGGATCCTCAAGAGACCCAGTACTTC. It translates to CAISVGDPQETQYF.

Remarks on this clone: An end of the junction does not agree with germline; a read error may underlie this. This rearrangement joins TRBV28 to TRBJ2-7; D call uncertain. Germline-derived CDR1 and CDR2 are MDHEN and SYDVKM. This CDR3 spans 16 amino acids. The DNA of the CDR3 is TGTGCCAGCAACACTCCTGGGTATGTCAGCTCCTACGACCAGTACTTC. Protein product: CASNTPGYVSSYDQYF.

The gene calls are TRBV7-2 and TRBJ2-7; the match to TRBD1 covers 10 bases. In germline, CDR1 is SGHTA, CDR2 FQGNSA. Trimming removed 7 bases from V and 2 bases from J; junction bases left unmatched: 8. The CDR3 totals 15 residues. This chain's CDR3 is CASNRNGQGAYEQYF. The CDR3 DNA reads TGTGCCAGCAACCGTAACGGACAGGGGGCCTACGAGCAGTACTTC. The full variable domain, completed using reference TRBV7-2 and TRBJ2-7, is GAGVSQSPSNKVTEKGKDVELRCDPISGHTALYWYRQSLGQGLEFLIYFQGNSAPDKSGLPSDRFSAERTGGSVSTLTIQRTQQEDSAVYLCASNRNGQGAYEQYFGPGTRLTVT.

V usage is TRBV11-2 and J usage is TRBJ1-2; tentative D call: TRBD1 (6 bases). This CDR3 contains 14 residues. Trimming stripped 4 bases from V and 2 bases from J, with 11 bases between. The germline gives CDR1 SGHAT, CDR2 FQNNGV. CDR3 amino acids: CASSSSGTNYGYTF. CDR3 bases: TGTGCCAGCAGCTCGTCCGGGACAAACTATGGCTACACCTTC.

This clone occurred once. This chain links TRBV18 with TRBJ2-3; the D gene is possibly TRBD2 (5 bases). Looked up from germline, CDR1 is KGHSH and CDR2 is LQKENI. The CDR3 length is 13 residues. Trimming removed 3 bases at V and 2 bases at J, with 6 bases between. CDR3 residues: CASSPDYTDTQYF. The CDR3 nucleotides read TGTGCCAGCTCACCCGACTACACAGATACGCAGTATTTT. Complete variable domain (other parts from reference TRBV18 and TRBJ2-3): NAGVMQNPRHLVRRRGQEARLRCSPMKGHSHVYWYRQLPEEGLKFMVYLQKENIIDESGMPKERFSAEFPKEGPSILRIQQVVRGDSAAYFCASSPDYTDTQYFGPGTRLTVL.

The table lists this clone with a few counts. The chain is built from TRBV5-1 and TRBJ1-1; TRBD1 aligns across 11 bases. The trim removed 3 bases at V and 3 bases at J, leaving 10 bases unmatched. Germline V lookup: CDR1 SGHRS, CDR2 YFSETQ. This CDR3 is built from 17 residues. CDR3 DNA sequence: TGCGCCAGCAGCTCCGGACAGGGGGCAGGAACGCACACTGAAGCTTTCTTT. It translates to CASSSGQGAGTHTEAFF.

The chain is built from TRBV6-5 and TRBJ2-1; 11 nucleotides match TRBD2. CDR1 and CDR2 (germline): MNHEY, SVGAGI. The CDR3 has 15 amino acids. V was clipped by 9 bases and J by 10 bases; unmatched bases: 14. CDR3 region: CASAFTSGGSEEQFF. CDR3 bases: TGTGCCAGTGCATTTACTAGCGGGGGCTCGGAGGAGCAGTTCTTC.

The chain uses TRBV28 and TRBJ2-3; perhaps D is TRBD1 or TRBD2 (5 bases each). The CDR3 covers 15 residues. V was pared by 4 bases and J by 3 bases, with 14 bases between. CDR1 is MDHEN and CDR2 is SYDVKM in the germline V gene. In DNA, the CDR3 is TGTGCCAGCAGTTCCCCCGGGACGGATACAGATACGCAGTATTTT. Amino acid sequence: CASSSPGTDTDTQYF. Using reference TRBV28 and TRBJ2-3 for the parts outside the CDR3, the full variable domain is DVKVTQSSRYLVKRTGEKVFLECVQDMDHENMFWYRQDPGLGLRLIYFSYDVKMKEKGDIPEGYSVSREKKERFSLILESASTNQTSMYLCASSSPGTDTDTQYFGPGTRLTVL.

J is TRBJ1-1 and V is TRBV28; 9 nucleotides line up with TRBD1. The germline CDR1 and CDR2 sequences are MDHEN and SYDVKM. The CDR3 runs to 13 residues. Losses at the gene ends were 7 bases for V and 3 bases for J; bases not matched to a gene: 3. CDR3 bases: TGTGCCAGCACCCGACAGGGGGACACTGAAGCTTTCTTT. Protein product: CASTRQGDTEAFF. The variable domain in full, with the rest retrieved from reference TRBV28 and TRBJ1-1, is DVKVTQSSRYLVKRTGEKVFLECVQDMDHENMFWYRQDPGLGLRLIYFSYDVKMKEKGDIPEGYSVSREKKERFSLILESASTNQTSMYLCASTRQGDTEAFFGQGTRLTVV.

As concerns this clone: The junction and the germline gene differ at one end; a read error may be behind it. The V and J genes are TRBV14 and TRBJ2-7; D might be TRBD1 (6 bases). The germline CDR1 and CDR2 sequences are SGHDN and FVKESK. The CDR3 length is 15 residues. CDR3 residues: CASSKDRTLSYEQYF. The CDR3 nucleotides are TGTGCCAGCAGCAAAGACAGGACCCTAAGCTACGAGCAGTACTTC.

DNA for the CDR3: TGTGCCAGCAGCCAAGTCCGGACTAGCGGCCCGGGGGAGACCCAGTACTTC. It yields the protein CASSQVRTSGPGETQYF. The chain has TRBV3-1 (or the pseudogene TRBV3-2) and TRBJ2-5, with 10 bases matching TRBD2. Trimming took 1 base from V and 5 from J; bases not matched to a gene: 10. From germline, CDR1 is LGHDT and CDR2 YNNKEL (reference sequence). This CDR3 is built from 17 residues.

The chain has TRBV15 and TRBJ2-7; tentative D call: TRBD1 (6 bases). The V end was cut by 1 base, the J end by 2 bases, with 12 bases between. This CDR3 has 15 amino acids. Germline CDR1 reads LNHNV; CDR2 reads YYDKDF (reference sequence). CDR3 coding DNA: TGTGCCACCAGCAGAGGAGGGGGAGAGGCCTACGAGCAGTACTTC. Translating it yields CATSRGGGEAYEQYF.

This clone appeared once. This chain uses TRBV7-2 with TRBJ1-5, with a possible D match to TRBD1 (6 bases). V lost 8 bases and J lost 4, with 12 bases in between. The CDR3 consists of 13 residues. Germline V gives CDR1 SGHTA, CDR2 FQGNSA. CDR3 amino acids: CASSQGHNQPQHF. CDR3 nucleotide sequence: TGTGCCAGCTCACAGGGACATAATCAGCCCCAGCATTTT.

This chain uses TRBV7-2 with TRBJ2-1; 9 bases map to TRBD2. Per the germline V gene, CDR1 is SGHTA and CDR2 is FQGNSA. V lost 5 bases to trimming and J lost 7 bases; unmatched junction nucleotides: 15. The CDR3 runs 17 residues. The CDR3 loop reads CASSPTRPGLARNEQFF. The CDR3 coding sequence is TGTGCCAGCAGCCCTACAAGACCGGGACTAGCTAGGAATGAGCAGTTCTTC.

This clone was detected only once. This CDR3 reads CASSRDRSSYEQYF. The CDR3, as DNA: TGCGCCAGCAGCAGGGACAGGAGCTCCTACGAGCAGTACTTC. The chain uses TRBV5-1 and TRBJ2-7; 8 bases line up with TRBD1. The CDR3 is made up of 14 amino acids. CDR1 is SGHRS and CDR2 is YFSETQ in the germline V gene. The trim removed 4 bases at V and 0 bases at J, leaving 3 bases unmatched. Full variable domain (outside the CDR3, taken from reference TRBV5-1 and TRBJ2-7): KAGVTQTPRYLIKTRGQQVTLSCSPISGHRSVSWYQQTPGQGLQFLFEYFSETQRNKGNFPGRFSGRQFSNSRSEMNVSTLELGDSALYLCASSRDRSSYEQYFGPGTRLTVT.

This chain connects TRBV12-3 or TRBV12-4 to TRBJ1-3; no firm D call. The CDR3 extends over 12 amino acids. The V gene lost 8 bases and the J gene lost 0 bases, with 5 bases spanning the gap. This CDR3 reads CASVLSGNTIYF. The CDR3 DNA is TGTGCCAGCGTCCTCTCTGGAAACACCATATATTTT.

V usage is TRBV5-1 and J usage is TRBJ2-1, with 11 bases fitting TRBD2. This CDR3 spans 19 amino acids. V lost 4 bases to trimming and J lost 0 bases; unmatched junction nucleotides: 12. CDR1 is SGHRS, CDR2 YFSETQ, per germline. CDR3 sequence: CASSGGLAGGLSSYNEQFF. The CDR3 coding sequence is TGCGCCAGCAGCGGCGGCCTAGCGGGGGGCCTAAGCTCCTACAATGAGCAGTTCTTC.

Written as DNA, the CDR3 is TGTGCCACCAGCAGGTCGAGGTTTACTGGAAACACCATATATTTT. Residues: CATSRSRFTGNTIYF. This chain connects TRBV15 to TRBJ1-3, with D uncertain. The CDR3 contains 15 residues. Germline-derived CDR1 and CDR2 are LNHNV and YYDKDF (reference sequence). V lost 3 bases and J lost 2, with 11 bases in between.

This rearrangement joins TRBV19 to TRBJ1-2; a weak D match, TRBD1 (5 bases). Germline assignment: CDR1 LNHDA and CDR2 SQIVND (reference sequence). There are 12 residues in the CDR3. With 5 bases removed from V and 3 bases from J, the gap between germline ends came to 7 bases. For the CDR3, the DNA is TGTGCCAGTAGTGAGGGGTACTATGGCTACACCTTC. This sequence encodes CASSEGYYGYTF.

The chain's CDR3 is CASSFSQLNTGELFF. The CDR3, as DNA: TGTGCCAGCAGTTTCTCACAGCTAAACACCGGGGAGCTGTTTTTT. The chain joins TRBV28 to TRBJ2-2; D is ambiguous. Trimming pared 3 bases from V and 2 bases from J, leaving 10 bases between. Germline V gene sequence: CDR1 MDHEN, CDR2 SYDVKM. CDR3 length: 15 amino acids.

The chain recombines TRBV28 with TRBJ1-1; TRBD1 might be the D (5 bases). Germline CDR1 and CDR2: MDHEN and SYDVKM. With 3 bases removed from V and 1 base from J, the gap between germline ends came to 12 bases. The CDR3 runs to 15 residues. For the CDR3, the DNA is TGTGCCAGCAGTTTGCCCGGGACGGAGAACACTGAAGCTTTCTTT. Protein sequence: CASSLPGTENTEAFF. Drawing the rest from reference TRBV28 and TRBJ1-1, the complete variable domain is DVKVTQSSRYLVKRTGEKVFLECVQDMDHENMFWYRQDPGLGLRLIYFSYDVKMKEKGDIPEGYSVSREKKERFSLILESASTNQTSMYLCASSLPGTENTEAFFGQGTRLTVV.

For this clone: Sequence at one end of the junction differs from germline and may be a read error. The DNA for the CDR3 is TGTGCCAGCAGCTTAGAAGGGGGGCGGAACACCGGGGAGCTGCTTTTT. This gives the protein CASSLEGGRNTGELLF. The genes are TRBV7-9 and TRBJ2-2; the D gene could be TRBD1 or TRBD2 (6 bases each). The germline V gene encodes CDR1 SEHNR and CDR2 FQNEAQ (reference sequence). This CDR3 contains 16 residues.

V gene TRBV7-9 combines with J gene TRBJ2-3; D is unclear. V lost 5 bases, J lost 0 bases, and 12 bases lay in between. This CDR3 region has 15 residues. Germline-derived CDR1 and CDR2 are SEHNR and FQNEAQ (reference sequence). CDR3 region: CASSLRRFSTDTQYF. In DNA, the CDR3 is TGTGCCAGCAGCCTCAGGCGTTTTAGCACAGATACGCAGTATTTT.

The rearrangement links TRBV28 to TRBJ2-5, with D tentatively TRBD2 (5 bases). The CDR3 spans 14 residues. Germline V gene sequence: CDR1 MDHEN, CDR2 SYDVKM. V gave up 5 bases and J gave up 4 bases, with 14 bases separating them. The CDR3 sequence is CASSPLGGGETQYF. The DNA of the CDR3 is TGTGCCAGCAGTCCCCTCGGAGGCGGAGAGACCCAGTACTTC.

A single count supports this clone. The CDR3 coding sequence is TGTGCCAGCAGCTTGGGGGTTGGCTATGGCTACACCTTC. The encoded protein is CASSLGVGYGYTF. This chain connects TRBV5-6 to TRBJ1-2; D remains unclear. With 0 bases removed from V and 4 bases from J, the gap between germline ends came to 7 bases. CDR1 and CDR2 from the germline V gene are SGHDT and YYEEEE. The CDR3 extends over 13 amino acids.

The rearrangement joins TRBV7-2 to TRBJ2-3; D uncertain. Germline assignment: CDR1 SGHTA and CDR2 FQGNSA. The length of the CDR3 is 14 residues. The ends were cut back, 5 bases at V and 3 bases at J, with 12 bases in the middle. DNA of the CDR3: TGTGCCAGCAGCCTCCGTTTAGGAACAGATACGCAGTATTTT. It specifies CASSLRLGTDTQYF.

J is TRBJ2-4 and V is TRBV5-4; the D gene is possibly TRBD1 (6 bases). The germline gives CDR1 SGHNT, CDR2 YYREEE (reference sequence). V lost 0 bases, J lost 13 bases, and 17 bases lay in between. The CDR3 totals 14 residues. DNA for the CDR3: TGTGCCAGCAGCTTGGGGGGGACACCCAATGGGCAGTACTTC. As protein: CASSLGGTPNGQYF.

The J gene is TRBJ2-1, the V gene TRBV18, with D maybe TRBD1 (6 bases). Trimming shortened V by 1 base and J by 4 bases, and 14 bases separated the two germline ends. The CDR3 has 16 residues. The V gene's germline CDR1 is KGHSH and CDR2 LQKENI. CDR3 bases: TGTGCCAGCTCACCACTGTCAGGGGCTTCTTACAATGAGCAGTTCTTC. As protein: CASSPLSGASYNEQFF.